Listed here are 17 T cell receptor beta chains from one sample, sequenced in a study of blood T cells in healthy people across ages. It was with a sample-barcoded 5' primer and a J-beta primer mix that a second PCR of roughly 6 to 12 cycles was run. In TCRdb, the 5' RACE reads were re-called with MiXCR into one record per CDR3 protein. The sample yields some 560,000 distinct CDR3 sequences, about 27% seen once. These sequences were also reported in another study, on T cells of mothers and their children.

Sequenced: blood. The receptors come from a boy between 2 and 15 years old in good health.

This clonotype was recorded a few times. J is TRBJ2-3 and V is TRBV10-3; 10 bases map to TRBD2. The V gene end was trimmed by 8 bases and the J gene end by 3 bases; junction bases not matched to a gene: 11. CDR3 length: 16 residues. Germline V gene sequence: CDR1 ENHRY, CDR2 SYGVKD. The CDR3 sequence is CAISPSGRKVTDTQYF. DNA of the CDR3: TGTGCCATCTCCCCTAGCGGGAGAAAGGTGACAGATACGCAGTATTTT.

This clonotype turned up a few times. V usage is TRBV6-5 and J usage is TRBJ1-2, with D tentatively TRBD1 (5 bases). V gave up 5 bases and J gave up 8 bases, with 9 bases separating them. The CDR3 contains 11 residues. Germline V gene lookup returns CDR1 MNHEY and CDR2 SVGAGI. CDR3 residues: CASSKGRGYTF. The CDR3 DNA reads TGTGCCAGCAGTAAGGGGAGGGGCTACACCTTC.

This clonotype has just a few counts. The chain's CDR3 is CASSLGEGSSVGKLFF. The CDR3 bases are TGTGCCAGCAGCTTAGGGGAAGGGAGCAGTGTTGGAAAACTGTTTTTT. V usage is TRBV7-8 and J usage is TRBJ1-4, with unresolved D. V lost 1 base and J 10 bases, leaving 19 bases between the germline ends. CDR1 and CDR2 from the germline V gene are SGHVS and FQNEAQ. CDR3 length: 16 amino acids.

This clonotype was observed a few times. The chain uses TRBV30 and TRBJ1-4; 10 bases align to TRBD1. Germline trimming cut 1 base from V and 7 bases from J; bases unmatched to any gene: 6. The CDR3 consists of 15 residues. The germline V gene encodes CDR1 GTSNPN and CDR2 SVGIG (reference sequence). In DNA, the CDR3 is TGTGCCTGGAGTGGGGGACAGGGGTTTAGTGAAAAACTGTTTTTT. Translated, it gives CAWSGGQGFSEKLFF.

The rearrangement joins TRBV29-1 to TRBJ1-1, with no clear D. Germline CDR1 and CDR2: SQVTM and ANQGSEA. V was trimmed by 4 bases and J by 1 base, leaving 7 bases between them. The CDR3 is 12 residues long. The CDR3 bases are TGCAGCGTTGTAGGTACGAACACTGAAGCTTTCTTT. It codes for CSVVGTNTEAFF.

This clonotype appeared a few times. The chain carries TRBV5-1 and TRBJ1-1, with unresolved D. CDR1 and CDR2 (germline): SGHRS, YFSETQ. Trimming cost V 1 base and J 8 bases, with 15 bases left between them. The CDR3 is 14 amino acids. The CDR3: CASSLSSPLGEAFF. The CDR3 DNA reads TGCGCCAGCAGCTTGAGTTCCCCCCTCGGAGAAGCTTTCTTT.

This clonotype was observed a few times. The genes are TRBV10-1 and TRBJ2-1; perhaps TRBD1 as D (5 bases). CDR1 and CDR2 (germline): WNHNN, SYGVQD (reference sequence). V was trimmed by 3 bases and J by 4 bases, leaving 22 bases between them. The CDR3 is made up of 18 amino acids. The CDR3 here is CASSDDPAGKENYNEQFF. CDR3 in DNA: TGCGCCAGCAGTGACGACCCCGCAGGGAAAGAAAATTACAATGAGCAGTTCTTC.

The V and J genes are TRBV7-2 and TRBJ1-1, with TRBD1 identical over 11 bases. The trim removed 5 bases at V and 7 bases at J, leaving 15 bases unmatched. CDR3 length: 17 amino acids. Germline V gives CDR1 SGHTA, CDR2 FQGNSA. DNA for the CDR3: TGTGCCAGCAGCCCTACCGGGACAGGGGGATCGAGTGGTGAAGCTTTCTTT. Translation: CASSPTGTGGSSGEAFF.

The CDR3 nucleotides read TGTGCCAGCAGTCCCTATAGCGGGAGGGACACAGATACGCAGTATTTT. Amino acids: CASSPYSGRDTDTQYF. The gene calls are TRBV6-1 and TRBJ2-3; 11 bases are shared with TRBD2. Germline V gives CDR1 MNHNS, CDR2 SASEGT. The CDR3 covers 16 residues. Losses at the gene ends were 5 bases for V and 2 bases for J; bases not matched to a gene: 6.

This clonotype occurred a few times. The CDR3 here is CASSRQGGLPLNIQYF. The CDR3 DNA is TGTGCCAGCAGTCGACAGGGAGGGTTGCCCTTAAACATTCAGTACTTC. The chain links TRBV2 to TRBJ2-4; D is possibly TRBD1 or TRBD2 (7 bases each). The CDR3 runs 16 residues. Trimming left V 5 bases short and J 6 bases short, with 20 bases between. Germline assignment: CDR1 SNHLY and CDR2 FYNNEI.

This clonotype was seen only a few times. This rearrangement joins TRBV10-3 to TRBJ2-1; 10 nucleotides align to TRBD1. This CDR3 region has 13 residues. V lost 8 bases, J lost 5 bases, and 3 bases stayed unmatched. Per the germline V gene, CDR1 is ENHRY and CDR2 is SYGVKD. The CDR3: CAISGTGDNEQFF. In nucleotides, the CDR3 is TGTGCCATCTCCGGGACAGGGGACAATGAGCAGTTCTTC.

This clonotype occurred a few times. The chain links TRBV6-1 to TRBJ2-7, with D perhaps TRBD2 (7 bases). In germline, CDR1 is MNHNS, CDR2 SASEGT. Trimming shortened V by 0 bases and J by 2 bases, and 11 bases separated the two germline ends. CDR3 length: 15 residues. This chain's CDR3 is CASSEAKGGAYEQYF. CDR3 nucleotides: TGTGCCAGCAGTGAAGCCAAGGGGGGGGCCTACGAGCAGTACTTC.

The chain is built from TRBV9 and TRBJ2-3; D is uncertain. V dropped 0 bases and J dropped 4 bases, with 15 bases sitting between them. CDR3 size: 16 residues. From germline, CDR1 is SGDLS and CDR2 YYNGEE. The CDR3 is CASSVDSETHPDTQYF. The DNA of the CDR3 is TGTGCCAGCAGCGTAGACAGCGAAACCCACCCAGATACGCAGTATTTT.

The CDR3 reads CASSQSDGMNTEAFF. For the CDR3, the DNA is TGTGCCAGCAGCCAATCGGATGGTATGAACACTGAAGCTTTCTTT. V usage is TRBV16 and J usage is TRBJ1-1; D is unclear. From germline, CDR1 is KGHSY and CDR2 FQNENV. The CDR3 extends over 15 amino acids. Trimming removed 0 bases from V and 0 bases from J, with 8 bases in between.

This clonotype is a singleton in its sample. The J gene is TRBJ2-7, the V gene TRBV9, with no clear D. Trimming took 0 bases from V and 0 from J, leaving 10 bases between them. The CDR3 totals 15 residues. Germline loops: CDR1 SGDLS, CDR2 YYNGEE. CDR3: CASSVDPGRSYEQYF. The CDR3 nucleotides are TGTGCCAGCAGCGTAGACCCGGGCCGCTCCTACGAGCAGTACTTC. The variable domain in full, with the rest retrieved from reference TRBV9 and TRBJ2-7, is DSGVTQTPKHLITATGQRVTLRCSPRSGDLSVYWYQQSLDQGLQFLIQYYNGEERAKGNILERFSAQQFPDLHSELNLSSLELGDSALYFCASSVDPGRSYEQYFGPGTRLTVT.

The CDR3 loop is CASSSSSGVYQETQYF. The CDR3, as DNA: TGTGCCAGCAGCTCGTCTAGCGGGGTATACCAAGAGACCCAGTACTTC. The chain couples TRBV11-2 to TRBJ2-5; 9 bases line up with TRBD2. Trimming removed 4 bases from V and 0 bases from J; junction bases left unmatched: 6. The CDR3 length is 16 residues. CDR1 and CDR2 from the germline V gene are SGHAT and FQNNGV.

The chain couples TRBV6-2 or TRBV6-3 to TRBJ2-7, with TRBD1 identical over 8 bases. The CDR3 is made up of 14 amino acids. In germline, CDR1 is MNHEY, CDR2 SVGEGT. Trimming at V came to 2 bases and at J to 6 bases, leaving 6 bases not matched to a gene. The CDR3 spells CASSYRTGLFEQYF. In DNA, the CDR3 is TGTGCCAGCAGTTACCGGACAGGGCTGTTCGAGCAGTACTTC.